This T cell receptor beta chain was sequenced for a study of T cells in Graves' hyperthyroidism and ophthalmopathy. The CDR3 totals 18 residues. The germline V gene has CDR1 SQVTM and CDR2 ANQGSEA. Trimming removed 2 bases at V and 2 bases at J, with 19 bases between. Disease duration under 2 months; hyperthyroidism patients were aged 18 to 65. The diagnostic basis comprised clinical symptoms, serum thyroxine and TRAb, thyroid ultrasound and orbital computed tomography. Points from the study as a whole: For ophthalmopathy, model prediction preceded onset by a median 6.5 months.

This clonotype was counted a few times. The antigen is unknown. Amplification of TCR beta CDR3 regions used RNA as the template. First-round RT-PCR with HTBI primers amplified the TCR CDR3 region. From the multiplex PCR reads, TCRdb called clonotypes with MiXCR, one entry per CDR3 protein. The sample contains under 700,000 distinct CDR3 sequences, approximately 44% of which appear only once. This sequence originates from a woman in her late teens or twenties with Graves' hyperthyroidism. The chain uses TRBV29-1 and TRBJ2-6; D tentatively reads TRBD1 or TRBD2 (5 bases each). Material: peripheral blood or thyroid tissue (not recorded which). CDR3 DNA sequence: TGCAGCGTTGAAATCCGGGACCCGCGGGTTCCTGGGGCCAACGTCCTGACTTTC. This codes for CSVEIRDPRVPGANVLTF. The full variable domain, with the rest looked up from reference TRBV29-1 and TRBJ2-6, is SAVISQKPSRDICQRGTSLTIQCQVDSQVTMMFWYRQQPGQSLTLIATANQGSEATYESGFVIDKFPISRPNLTFSTLTVSNMSPEDSSIYLCSVEIRDPRVPGANVLTFGAGSRLTVL.